The rows below give T cell receptor beta chains drawn from one sample of a study of beta chain features in type 1 diabetes. Using immunoSEQ multiplex PCR, the repertoire was profiled, and TCRdb retains in-frame clones only, with some absent. The table records hundreds of thousands of clones, around 15% of them present only once. The sample taken for sequencing was naive CD4+ T cells from blood. Every receptor here comes from a man between 18 and 35 years old in good health. CDR3s include the opening cysteine and the closing phenylalanine or tryptophan. D genes are given only for firm matches. The size of a clone is reported for some rows only, either as once, few or many, or as a class for expanded clones.

D gene	J gene	clone size	V gene	CDR3 protein	CDR3 DNA
TRBD1	TRBJ1-2	few	TRBV10-3	CAISESRTGGPYGYTF	TGTGCCATCAGTGAGTCGAGAACAGGGGGCCCTTATGGCTACACCTTC
.	TRBJ1-1	few	TRBV6-1	CASSLGWTEAFF	TGTGCCAGCAGTTTGGGGTGGACTGAAGCTTTCTTT
.	TRBJ1-4	.	TRBV27	CASKGAAGEKLFF	TGTGCCAGCAAAGGTGCGGCTGGCGAAAAACTGTTTTTT
TRBD1	TRBJ2-7	.	TRBV9	CASTRTGGAHEQYF	TGTGCCAGCACCCGGACAGGGGGCGCCCACGAGCAGTACTTC
.	TRBJ1-2	few	TRBV23-1	CASSQVDGIEGYGYTF	TGCGCCAGCAGTCAAGTTGACGGAATTGAGGGCTATGGCTACACCTTC
.	TRBJ1-1	.	TRBV7-3	CASSLTGSVRNTEAFF	TGTGCCAGCAGCTTAACGGGGAGCGTTAGGAACACTGAAGCTTTCTTT
.	TRBJ1-5	.	TRBV2	CASRDSNQPQHF	TGTGCCAGCAGGGATAGCAATCAGCCCCAGCATTTT
TRBD1	TRBJ1-1	few	TRBV2	CASRAQGTGSLEAFF	TGTGCCAGCAGGGCACAAGGGACAGGGTCCCTTGAAGCTTTCTTT
TRBD1	TRBJ1-2	.	TRBV9	CASRGSIQGRRGYTF	TGTGCCAGCAGGGGTAGTATACAGGGGCGCAGGGGCTACACCTTC
.	TRBJ1-3	few	TRBV9	CASSQGGPNSGNTIYF	TGTGCCAGCAGCCAAGGGGGACCTAACTCTGGAAACACCATATATTTT
.	TRBJ2-1	.	TRBV6-5	CASRRNNEQFF	TGTGCCAGCAGAAGAAATAATGAGCAGTTCTTC
.	TRBJ2-2	few	TRBV14	CASSQDRKITGELFF	TGTGCCAGCAGCCAAGATCGGAAGATCACCGGGGAGCTGTTTTTT
TRBD1	TRBJ2-7	few	TRBV18	CASSPGTGRLYEQYF	TGTGCCAGCTCACCGGGGACAGGGAGGCTCTACGAGCAGTACTTC
.	TRBJ1-1	few	TRBV5-4	CASSFKMNTEAFF	TGTGCCAGCAGCTTCAAAATGAACACTGAAGCTTTCTTT
TRBD1	TRBJ1-2	.	TRBV11-2	CASSRTGGQAYYGYTF	TGTGCCAGCAGCCGCACCGGAGGACAGGCGTACTATGGCTACACCTTC
.	TRBJ1-2	few	TRBV29-1	CSVAWGGLGYTF	TGCAGCGTTGCATGGGGGGGCCTCGGCTACACCTTC
TRBD1	TRBJ2-7	.	TRBV6-5	CASSYRDRGQYEQYF	TGTGCCAGCAGTTACCGGGACAGGGGGCAGTACGAGCAGTACTTC
TRBD1	TRBJ2-7	.	TRBV7-2	CASSGGTGGVYEQYF	TGTGCCAGCAGTGGAGGGACAGGGGGCGTTTACGAGCAGTACTTC